The 21 T cell receptor beta chains below come from one sample, sequenced in a study of T cells after yellow fever vaccination. TCRdb reprocessed the 5' RACE reads via MiXCR and lists one record per CDR3 protein. The sample yields 150,000 to 200,000 distinct CDR3 sequences, approximately 11% seen once. The input for sequencing was CD8+ T cells sorted from PBMCs, taken 15 days after the yellow fever booster vaccination. The receptors were gathered from a man between 18 and 29 years old who received the YFV17D yellow fever vaccine.

This clonotype was observed a few times. The gene calls are TRBV20-1 and TRBJ2-6, with 10 bases lining up with TRBD1. This CDR3 contains 17 residues. After removal of 7 bases from V and 0 bases from J, the junction contained 9 bases not matched to a gene. Per the germline V gene, CDR1 is DFQATT and CDR2 is SNEGSKA (reference sequence). As DNA, the CDR3 is TGCAGTGATGAAGGACAGGGGGTAGGCTCTGGGGCCAACGTCCTGACTTTC. Translated: CSDEGQGVGSGANVLTF.

In this sample, this clonotype turned up a few times. The genes are TRBV7-3 and TRBJ2-1, with 8 bases that match TRBD2. Trimming removed 2 bases from V and 3 bases from J; junction bases left unmatched: 6. The CDR3 is made up of 16 amino acids. In germline, CDR1 is SGHTA, CDR2 FQGTGA. CDR3 coding DNA: TGTGCCAGCAGCTTATCGGGACTAGATTACTACAATGAGCAGTTCTTC. Its translation: CASSLSGLDYYNEQFF.

This clonotype was seen only a few times. V is TRBV6-4 and J is TRBJ1-2; TRBD1 is a possible D gene (5 bases). Germline V CDR1 and CDR2: MRHNA, SNTAGT. V gave up 3 bases and J gave up 4 bases, with 18 bases separating them. The CDR3 is 16 amino acids. CDR3 amino acids: CASSETPGGSSYGYTF. The CDR3 DNA reads as TGTGCCAGCAGTGAAACCCCTGGGGGTTCTTCCTATGGCTACACCTTC.

The chain joins TRBV29-1 to TRBJ1-1, with 9 bases fitting TRBD1. V lost 7 bases and J lost 4; bases outside the gene matches: 7. Germline V gene sequence: CDR1 SQVTM, CDR2 ANQGSEA. This CDR3 is 13 amino acids long. The DNA for the CDR3 is TGCAGCGGGTCACAGGGACAGGGCACTGAAGCTTTCTTT. Translation: CSGSQGQGTEAFF.

The CDR3 here is CASSQERLAAYNEQFF. DNA for the CDR3: TGCGCCAGCAGCCAAGAGCGGCTAGCGGCCTACAATGAGCAGTTCTTC. V and J are TRBV4-3 and TRBJ2-1; TRBD2 aligns across 7 bases. V lost 0 bases and J lost 2; bases outside the gene matches: 4. The length of the CDR3 is 16 residues. CDR1 is LGHNA and CDR2 is YSLEER in the germline V gene.

The rearrangement links TRBV7-9 to TRBJ1-1; D unresolved. The CDR3 has 9 residues. V shed 5 bases and J shed 11 bases, with 6 bases lying between them. Germline CDR1 is SEHNR and CDR2 is FQNEAQ (reference sequence). The CDR3 nucleotides are TGTGCCAGCAGCGAACGGGCTTTCTTT. The encoded protein is CASSERAFF. The whole variable domain, remainder taken from reference TRBV7-9 and TRBJ1-1, is DTGVSQNPRHKITKRGQNVTFRCDPISEHNRLYWYRQTLGQGPEFLTYFQNEAQLEKSRLLSDRFSAERPKGSFSTLEIQRTEQGDSAMYLCASSERAFFGQGTRLTVV.

The genes are TRBV30 and TRBJ1-1; no firm D call. Germline CDR1 is GTSNPN and CDR2 is SVGIG (reference sequence). V was cut by 1 base and J by 0 bases, with 21 bases left in between. CDR3 size: 18 residues. The CDR3 is CAWSDASGRRFMNTEAFF. As DNA, the CDR3 is TGTGCCTGGAGTGATGCATCGGGCAGACGATTTATGAACACTGAAGCTTTCTTT.

The chain is built from TRBV6-5 and TRBJ2-3; no clear D gene. V shed 0 bases and J shed 1 base, with 8 bases lying between them. CDR1 MNHEY and CDR2 SVGAGI come from the germline V gene. This CDR3 comprises 15 residues. The CDR3 is CASSYSLRRTDTQYF. CDR3 nucleotide sequence: TGTGCCAGCAGTTACTCTCTCCGTCGCACAGATACGCAGTATTTT.

This clonotype was found a few times. This chain connects TRBV12-3 or TRBV12-4 to TRBJ2-2; 11 nucleotides agree with TRBD2. The trim removed 6 bases at V and 0 bases at J, leaving 6 bases unmatched. This CDR3 contains 17 residues. CDR3 protein: CASSFLAGGPNTGELFF. Here the CDR3 DNA reads TGTGCCAGCAGCTTCCTAGCGGGGGGCCCGAACACCGGGGAGCTGTTTTTT.

This clonotype was counted between two and nine times. The rearrangement links TRBV11-2 to TRBJ2-7; 7 nucleotides agree with TRBD1. This CDR3 region has 13 residues. Germline values: CDR1 SGHAT, CDR2 FQNNGV. V lost 1 base, J lost 6 bases, and 3 bases stayed unmatched. CDR3 in DNA: TGTGCCAGCAGCTTAGTCGCAGGGGGCGAGCAGTACGTC. This sequence encodes CASSLVAGGEQYV.

V usage is TRBV6-5 and J usage is TRBJ1-2; the D is unclear. This CDR3 comprises 15 residues. V lost 0 bases to trimming and J lost 4 bases, with 12 bases between them. Per germline, CDR1 MNHEY and CDR2 SVGAGI. The chain's CDR3 is CASSYSRGRSYGYTF. DNA for the CDR3: TGTGCCAGCAGTTACTCGCGGGGTAGGAGCTATGGCTACACCTTC.

The chain joins TRBV4-1 to TRBJ2-2; D gene uncertain. Trimming removed 4 bases from V and 5 bases from J, with 17 bases in between. The CDR3 runs 16 residues. Germline V gives CDR1 MGHRA, CDR2 YSYEKL. In nucleotides, the CDR3 is TGCGCCAGCAGCCTCCGGTTCGCAGGAGTAACCGGGGAGCTGTTTTTT. This sequence encodes CASSLRFAGVTGELFF.

This clonotype was found a few times. This sequence joins TRBV7-9 and TRBJ2-5; D unresolved. CDR1 is SEHNR and CDR2 is FQNEAQ in the germline V gene (reference sequence). The CDR3 spans 14 residues. Trimming pared 5 bases from V and 1 base from J, leaving 11 bases between. The CDR3 loop reads CASSPVMVQETQYF. The DNA of the CDR3 is TGTGCCAGCAGCCCCGTAATGGTCCAAGAGACCCAGTACTTC.

The chain couples TRBV2 to TRBJ2-1, with a tentative D call TRBD2 (7 bases). The V end was cut by 3 bases, the J end by 5 bases, with 14 bases between. CDR1 SNHLY and CDR2 FYNNEI come from the germline V gene. The CDR3 is 15 residues long. In nucleotides, the CDR3 is TGTGCCAGCAGTGATTGGCGGGGGCGGGACAATGAGCAGTTCTTC. Its translation is CASSDWRGRDNEQFF.

This clonotype was detected only a few times. J is TRBJ2-1 and V is TRBV6-2 or TRBV6-3; 10 bases are a match to TRBD2. Trimming at V came to 7 bases and at J to 7 bases, leaving 7 bases not matched to a gene. This CDR3 region has 14 residues. CDR1 and CDR2 (germline): MNHEY, SVGEGT. The CDR3 nucleotides read TGTGCCAGCACGAGCGGGGGGGCCCTAAATGAGCAGTTCTTC. It specifies CASTSGGALNEQFF.

Only a few counts were recorded for this clonotype. This sequence joins TRBV15 and TRBJ2-7, with 8 bases matching TRBD2. This CDR3 spans 15 amino acids. Trimming removed 4 bases from V and 3 bases from J; junction bases left unmatched: 8. In germline, CDR1 is LNHNV, CDR2 YYDKDF (reference sequence). The CDR3 loop is CATSIFRGGFYEQYF. The CDR3 coding sequence is TGTGCCACCAGCATCTTCCGGGGGGGGTTCTACGAGCAGTACTTC. Full variable domain (outside the CDR3, taken from reference TRBV15 and TRBJ2-7): DAMVIQNPRYQVTQFGKPVTLSCSQTLNHNVMYWYQQKSSQAPKLLFHYYDKDFNNEADTPDNFQSRRPNTSFCFLDIRSPGLGDTAMYLCATSIFRGGFYEQYFGPGTRLTVT.

This clonotype was detected a few times. This sequence joins TRBV12-3 or TRBV12-4 and TRBJ2-2, with D possibly TRBD1 on 6 matching bases. Trimming removed 5 bases from V and 4 bases from J, with 11 bases in between. CDR3 length: 14 residues. The CDR3 DNA is TGTGCCAGCAGTGTCGGACAGAGCACCGGGGAGCTGTTTTTT. Its translation: CASSVGQSTGELFF.

This clonotype came up a few times. The CDR3 DNA follows: TGCGCCAGCAGCTTGGGGGTGACTACCTCCTCTGGGGCTTGGCAAGAGACCCAGTACTTC. Amino acids: CASSLGVTTSSGAWQETQYF. The chain carries TRBV5-1 and TRBJ2-5; tentatively, D is TRBD1 or TRBD2 (5 bases each). From germline, CDR1 is SGHRS and CDR2 YFSETQ. With 0 bases removed from V and 2 bases from J, the gap between germline ends came to 26 bases. The length of the CDR3 is 20 residues.

This clonotype came up many times. This chain links TRBV4-2 with TRBJ2-1; no reliable D call. CDR1 and CDR2 from the germline V gene are LGHNA and YNFKEQ. The CDR3 runs 15 residues. Between the trimmed V and J ends, which lost 0 bases and 0 bases, there was a span of 6 bases. The CDR3 DNA follows: TGTGCCAGCAGCCAAGACAGCAGCTCCTACAATGAGCAGTTCTTC. This sequence encodes CASSQDSSSYNEQFF.

CDR3 protein: CATSDSGQDYEQYF. The CDR3 nucleotides read TGTGCCACCAGTGATTCAGGACAGGACTACGAGCAGTACTTC. The J gene is TRBJ2-7, the V gene TRBV24-1; TRBD1 matches 7 bases. This CDR3 comprises 14 residues. CDR1 KGHDR and CDR2 SFDVKD come from the germline V gene. V was clipped by 2 bases and J by 3 bases; unmatched bases: 3.

In this sample, this clonotype turned up a few times. The chain uses TRBV14 and TRBJ2-1, with D perhaps TRBD2 (7 bases). The CDR3 runs to 12 residues. Germline V gene lookup returns CDR1 SGHDN and CDR2 FVKESK. V lost 8 bases and J lost 8, with 13 bases in between. CDR3 bases: TGTGCCAGCGGGGGGGCCTCCGATGAGCAGTTCTTC. Translation: CASGGASDEQFF.